A selection of T cell receptor beta chains follows, all from one sample in a study of T cells after yellow fever vaccination. Each CDR3 protein is one row after TCRdb ran MiXCR on the 5' RACE reads. The sample has approximately 610,000 distinct CDR3 sequences; approximately 16% are singletons. Sequenced material: PBMCs, taken 5 days after the first yellow fever vaccination. The receptors derive from a young man who received the YFV17D yellow fever vaccine. The CDR3 runs from the conserved cysteine through the conserved F or W. Each record gives: CDR3 protein, CDR3 DNA, J gene, D gene, clone size, V gene, CDR3 length. The D gene is left open where the match is weak. Rows may omit the clone size; those that give it use once, few, many or a size class.

CDR3 protein: CSARAGSRFYGYTF; CDR3 DNA: TGCAGTGCTAGAGCAGGGTCCCGTTTCTATGGCTACACCTTC; J gene: TRBJ1-2; D gene: NA; clone size: few; V gene: TRBV20-1; CDR3 length: 14
CDR3 protein: CASSGDSPGNQPQHF; CDR3 DNA: TGTGCCAGCAGCGGGGACAGTCCGGGCAATCAGCCCCAGCATTTT; J gene: TRBJ1-5; D gene: TRBD1; clone size: NA; V gene: TRBV9; CDR3 length: 15
CDR3 protein: CSGIVRGIETQYF; CDR3 DNA: TGCAGTGGTATAGTGCGGGGCATAGAGACCCAGTACTTC; J gene: TRBJ2-5; D gene: NA; clone size: NA; V gene: TRBV20-1; CDR3 length: 13
CDR3 protein: CASRRTSQDEQFF; CDR3 DNA: TGCGCCAGCAGAAGGACTAGTCAGGATGAGCAGTTCTTC; J gene: TRBJ2-1; D gene: TRBD2; clone size: many; V gene: TRBV5-1; CDR3 length: 13
CDR3 protein: CSAPKRDNYGYTF; CDR3 DNA: TGCAGTGCTCCAAAAAGGGATAACTATGGCTACACCTTC; J gene: TRBJ1-2; D gene: NA; clone size: NA; V gene: TRBV20-1; CDR3 length: 13
CDR3 protein: CASSEVAEAFF; CDR3 DNA: TGTGCCAGCTCGGAGGTAGCTGAAGCTTTCTTT; J gene: TRBJ1-1; D gene: NA; clone size: NA; V gene: TRBV18; CDR3 length: 11
CDR3 protein: CASSLTPKDRVGANVLTF; CDR3 DNA: TGTGCCAGCAGTTTAACCCCAAAGGACAGGGTTGGGGCCAACGTCCTGACTTTC; J gene: TRBJ2-6; D gene: TRBD1; clone size: NA; V gene: TRBV12-3/TRBV12-4; CDR3 length: 18
CDR3 protein: CATGTDNTGELFF; CDR3 DNA: TGTGCCACTGGGACAGATAACACCGGGGAGCTGTTTTTT; J gene: TRBJ2-2; D gene: TRBD1; clone size: few; V gene: TRBV7-9; CDR3 length: 13
CDR3 protein: CASSLTTGMSSYEQYF; CDR3 DNA: TGTGCCAGCAGCCTTACAACAGGGATGAGTTCCTACGAGCAGTACTTC; J gene: TRBJ2-7; D gene: NA; clone size: NA; V gene: TRBV12-3/TRBV12-4; CDR3 length: 16
CDR3 protein: CSVFGREETQYF; CDR3 DNA: TGCAGCGTCTTTGGCAGGGAAGAGACCCAGTACTTC; J gene: TRBJ2-5; D gene: NA; clone size: many; V gene: TRBV29-1; CDR3 length: 12
CDR3 protein: CASSPYTNTGELFF; CDR3 DNA: TGTGCCAGCAGCCCCTACACGAACACCGGGGAGCTGTTTTTT; J gene: TRBJ2-2; D gene: NA; clone size: NA; V gene: TRBV7-3; CDR3 length: 14
CDR3 protein: CSVRDSGGEKLFF; CDR3 DNA: TGCAGCGTTAGGGACAGCGGAGGTGAAAAACTGTTTTTT; J gene: TRBJ1-4; D gene: TRBD1; clone size: many; V gene: TRBV29-1; CDR3 length: 13
CDR3 protein: CASSDQRGVYNEQFF; CDR3 DNA: TGTGCCAGCAGTGATCAGCGGGGGGTATACAATGAGCAGTTCTTC; J gene: TRBJ2-1; D gene: TRBD2; clone size: few; V gene: TRBV2; CDR3 length: 15
CDR3 protein: CASSGTGTGSPFYSALHF; CDR3 DNA: TGTGCCAGCAGTGGCACCGGGACAGGGTCCCCCTTTTATTCGGCCCTCCACTTT; J gene: TRBJ1-6; D gene: TRBD1; clone size: few; V gene: TRBV27; CDR3 length: 18
CDR3 protein: CASSRLTGKLEAFF; CDR3 DNA: TGTGCCAGCAGCCGATTGACAGGGAAGCTTGAAGCTTTCTTT; J gene: TRBJ1-1; D gene: TRBD1; clone size: few; V gene: TRBV11-2; CDR3 length: 14
CDR3 protein: CASSWDRGEQYF; CDR3 DNA: TGTGCCAGCAGCTGGGATCGGGGAGAGCAGTACTTC; J gene: TRBJ2-7; D gene: NA; clone size: NA; V gene: TRBV5-5; CDR3 length: 12
CDR3 protein: CSAGRQASNQPQHF; CDR3 DNA: TGCAGTGCCGGGAGGCAGGCCAGCAATCAGCCCCAGCATTTT; J gene: TRBJ1-5; D gene: NA; clone size: once; V gene: TRBV20-1; CDR3 length: 14
CDR3 protein: CSARRESGADTQYF; CDR3 DNA: TGCAGTGCTAGACGGGAATCGGGGGCAGATACGCAGTATTTT; J gene: TRBJ2-3; D gene: NA; clone size: NA; V gene: TRBV20-1; CDR3 length: 14